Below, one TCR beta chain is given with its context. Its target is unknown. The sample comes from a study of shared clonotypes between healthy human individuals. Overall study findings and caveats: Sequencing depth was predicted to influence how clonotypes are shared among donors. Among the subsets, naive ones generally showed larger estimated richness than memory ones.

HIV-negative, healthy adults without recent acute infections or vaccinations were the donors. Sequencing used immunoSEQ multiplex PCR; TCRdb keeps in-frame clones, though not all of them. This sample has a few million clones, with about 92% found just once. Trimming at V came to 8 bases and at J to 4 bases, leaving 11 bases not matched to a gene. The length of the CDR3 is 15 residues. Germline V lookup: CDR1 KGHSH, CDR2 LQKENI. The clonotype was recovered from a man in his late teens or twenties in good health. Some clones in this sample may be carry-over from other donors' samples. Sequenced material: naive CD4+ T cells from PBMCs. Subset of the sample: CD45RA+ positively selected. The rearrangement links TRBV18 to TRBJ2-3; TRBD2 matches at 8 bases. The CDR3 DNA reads TGTGCCAGCGCCCCACGAGCGGGAGACCCAGATACGCAGTATTTT. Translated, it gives CASAPRAGDPDTQYF.